The T cell receptor beta chain under discussion was sequenced for a study of Graves' ophthalmopathy and Graves' hyperthyroidism. Whole-study findings and limits: Sensitivity reached 55% to 71% and specificity under 85% when the model predicted ophthalmopathy progression. Using 13 signatures, a model distinguished ophthalmopathy from stable hyperthyroidism, reaching about 87% sensitivity and approximately 81% specificity.

Researchers took RNA transcripts and amplified TCR beta CDR3 regions from them. RT-PCR was first run with HTBI primers, then multiplex PCR in a second round. TCRdb analysed the multiplex PCR reads with MiXCR anew, one entry per CDR3 protein. The sample contains 900,000 to 1,200,000 distinct CDR3 sequences, 35% to 40% of which appear only once. The CDR3 consists of 13 residues. The V and J ends lost 0 bases and 5 bases respectively, with 10 bases between them. The germline CDR1 and CDR2 sequences are DFQATT and SNEGSKA (reference sequence). Remarks on this clonotype: The target antigen is unknown.

Clinical symptoms and serum thyroxine were used for diagnosis; TRAb, thyroid ultrasound and orbital computed tomography were also relied on. The TCR comes from an adult man with Graves' hyperthyroidism. The chain is built from TRBV20-1 and TRBJ2-5; tentative D call: TRBD2 (6 bases). Source material: peripheral blood or thyroid tissue (not recorded which). For the CDR3, the DNA is TGCAGTGCTAGAGAGGGCGGGGAGGAGACCCAGTACTTC. This gives the protein CSAREGGEETQYF.